Below, 29 T cell receptor beta chains from the same sample are listed, as sequenced in a study of beta chain features in type 1 diabetes. Every isolated RNA sample was fully reverse transcribed, so sequencing captured expressed TCRB transcripts. Sequencing was performed with immunoSEQ multiplex PCR; in TCRdb, only in-frame clones are kept and a portion is missing. The sample includes roughly 370,000 clones, approximately 15% of them seen just once. Sequenced sample: naive CD4+ T cells from blood. These receptors all stem from a man younger than 45 in good health.

The chain links TRBV14 to TRBJ2-3; no clear D gene. Trimming pared 5 bases from V and 7 bases from J, leaving 10 bases between. CDR1 is SGHDN and CDR2 is FVKESK in the germline V gene. The length of the CDR3 is 12 residues. CDR3 in DNA: TGTGCCAGCAGCTCAACGTCATATACGCAGTATTTT. The encoded protein is CASSSTSYTQYF.

This clone appeared a few times. The genes are TRBV10-3 and TRBJ2-3; 9 bases line up with TRBD1. Germline V gives CDR1 ENHRY, CDR2 SYGVKD. This CDR3 contains 16 residues. Trimming removed 2 bases from V and 1 base from J; junction bases left unmatched: 4. CDR3 residues: CAISENTGGGTDTQYF. The CDR3, as DNA: TGTGCCATCAGTGAGAACACAGGGGGCGGCACAGATACGCAGTATTTT.

This clone was found a few times. The chain uses TRBV5-1 and TRBJ1-2; D ambiguous. This CDR3 is built from 13 residues. Trimming took off 4 bases at V and 4 bases at J, with 11 bases between the two ends. The V gene's germline CDR1 is SGHRS and CDR2 YFSETQ. CDR3 bases: TGCGCCAGCAGCGCGGACGGACGCTATGGCTACACCTTC. As protein: CASSADGRYGYTF.

This clone was seen only a few times. J is TRBJ2-3 and V is TRBV5-1; D ambiguous. Germline CDR1 and CDR2: SGHRS and YFSETQ. V gave up 4 bases and J gave up 4 bases, with 16 bases separating them. The CDR3 has 15 amino acids. CDR3 DNA: TGCGCCAGCAGCCCGCTAGAGAAAACCGCAGATACGCAGTATTTT. As protein: CASSPLEKTADTQYF.

This clone was picked up a small number of times. The CDR3 is CASRDTGGGSTDTQYF. The DNA for the CDR3 is TGTGCCAGCAGAGATACAGGGGGTGGTAGCACAGATACGCAGTATTTT. The chain couples TRBV27 to TRBJ2-3, with TRBD1 matching over 8 bases. The CDR3 is 16 amino acids. The trim removed 6 bases at V and 0 bases at J, leaving 8 bases unmatched. Looked up from germline, CDR1 is MNHEY and CDR2 is SMNVEV (reference sequence).

The V call is TRBV18, the J call TRBJ1-5, with a weak D call TRBD1 (6 bases). Germline V gives CDR1 KGHSH, CDR2 LQKENI. Trimming took off 3 bases at V and 9 bases at J, with 15 bases between the two ends. The CDR3 has 14 residues. DNA for the CDR3: TGTGCCAGCTCACCTTCAGGACAGAGTATGCCCCAGCATTTT. This gives the protein CASSPSGQSMPQHF.

This clone was seen more than once but under ten times. V gene TRBV7-9 combines with J gene TRBJ2-7; D is undetermined. This CDR3 has 14 residues. Trimming stripped 5 bases from V and 1 base from J, with 12 bases between. Germline V gene sequence: CDR1 SEHNR, CDR2 FQNEAQ (reference sequence). The CDR3 reads CASSPHGASYEQYF. The DNA of the CDR3 is TGTGCCAGCAGCCCTCACGGAGCTTCCTACGAGCAGTACTTC.

Details on this clone: Given a much more abundant clone one base away, this may be a read error. Other DNA sequences of this sample code for an identical CDR3. The V and J genes are TRBV5-4 and TRBJ2-5, with no clear D. The CDR3 is made up of 11 amino acids. CDR1 is SGHNT and CDR2 is YYREEE in the germline V gene (reference sequence). Trimming pared 3 bases from V and 2 bases from J, leaving 2 bases between. The CDR3 region is CASSSQETQYF. Here the CDR3 DNA reads TGTGCCAGCAGCTCGCAAGAGACCCAGTACTTC.

This rearrangement joins TRBV19 to TRBJ2-3; D not resolved. Per germline, CDR1 LNHDA and CDR2 SQIVND (reference sequence). There are 13 residues in the CDR3. V shed 4 bases and J shed 6 bases, with 11 bases lying between them. The CDR3 region is CASSRVTRDTQYF. DNA for the CDR3: TGTGCCAGTAGTAGGGTGACCCGGGATACGCAGTATTTT. Together with reference TRBV19 and TRBJ2-3, the CDR3 gives the full variable domain: DGGITQSPKYLFRKEGQNVTLSCEQNLNHDAMYWYRQDPGQGLRLIYYSQIVNDFQKGDIAEGYSVSREKKESFPLTVTSAQKNPTAFYLCASSRVTRDTQYFGPGTRLTVL.

This clone came up a few times. This rearrangement joins TRBV30 to TRBJ2-1, with 11 positions matching TRBD2. The CDR3 totals 14 residues. Per germline, CDR1 GTSNPN and CDR2 SVGIG (reference sequence). Germline trimming cut 0 bases from V and 10 bases from J; bases unmatched to any gene: 5. The CDR3 here is CAWSVSTSGTEQFF. CDR3 coding DNA: TGTGCCTGGAGTGTATCGACTAGCGGGACAGAGCAGTTCTTC.

V is TRBV9 and J is TRBJ2-3; TRBD1 agrees at 11 bases. Trimming at V came to 3 bases and at J to 0 bases, leaving 3 bases not matched to a gene. CDR3 size: 16 residues. Germline CDR1 and CDR2: SGDLS and YYNGEE. The CDR3 spells CASSAGQGASTDTQYF. The CDR3 DNA reads TGTGCCAGCAGCGCAGGACAGGGGGCAAGCACAGATACGCAGTATTTT.

The rearrangement links TRBV6-6 to TRBJ2-1; D is ambiguous. V was pared by 5 bases and J by 3 bases, with 5 bases between. The CDR3 covers 12 residues. The V gene's germline CDR1 is MNHNY and CDR2 SVGAGI (reference sequence). CDR3 in DNA: TGTGCCAGCAGTCCCAACTACAATGAGCAGTTCTTC. Translating it yields CASSPNYNEQFF.

This clone was found a few times. This chain joins TRBV11-3 and TRBJ2-1; D unresolved. The CDR3 loop spans 12 amino acids. Germline V gene data show CDR1 as SGHNT and CDR2 as YENEEA. V lost 2 bases to trimming and J lost 11 bases, with 10 bases between them. The CDR3 sequence: CASSLSLEKQFF. DNA for the CDR3: TGTGCCAGCAGCTTAAGTTTGGAGAAGCAGTTCTTC.

This chain links TRBV25-1 with TRBJ2-5; unclear D gene. Germline assignment: CDR1 MGHDK and CDR2 SYGVNS. Trimming removed 5 bases at V and 5 bases at J, with 15 bases between. The CDR3 spans 14 residues. The CDR3 protein is CASSSEGRWETQYF. In DNA form, the CDR3 reads TGTGCCAGCAGTTCTGAAGGGCGGTGGGAGACCCAGTACTTC.

The chain has TRBV9 and TRBJ2-3; D is unclear. The CDR3 covers 14 residues. The V and J ends lost 2 bases and 6 bases respectively, with 13 bases between them. The germline V gene has CDR1 SGDLS and CDR2 YYNGEE. DNA of the CDR3: TGTGCCAGCAGCGTTGAAATTCGGCAGGATACGCAGTATTTT. Protein product: CASSVEIRQDTQYF.

This clone appeared a few times. The CDR3 loop is CASMQGKETQYF. CDR3 nucleotide sequence: TGTGCCAGCATGCAGGGGAAAGAGACCCAGTACTTC. J is TRBJ2-5 and V is TRBV28; the D gene is possibly TRBD1 (6 bases). The germline V gene has CDR1 MDHEN and CDR2 SYDVKM. The CDR3 is 12 residues long. Trimming cost V 7 bases and J 3 bases, with 9 bases left between them.

The chain uses TRBV30 and TRBJ1-1; D ambiguous. The V end was cut by 1 base, the J end by 1 base, with 13 bases between. Per the germline V gene, CDR1 is GTSNPN and CDR2 is SVGIG (reference sequence). The CDR3 covers 15 residues. CDR3 region: CAWSAARPPNTEAFF. The CDR3 nucleotides are TGTGCCTGGAGTGCCGCCCGACCGCCGAACACTGAAGCTTTCTTT.

This clone has just a few counts. The gene calls are TRBV6-5 and TRBJ2-5, with D perhaps matching TRBD1 (7 bases). CDR1 is MNHEY and CDR2 is SVGAGI in the germline V gene. The CDR3 extends over 13 amino acids. V was clipped by 5 bases and J by 5 bases, with 12 bases between them. DNA of the CDR3: TGTGCCAGCAGTCCGACAGGGAGGGAGACCCAGTACTTC. Protein: CASSPTGRETQYF.

The CDR3 region is CAWSVRGGSTDTQYF. CDR3 bases: TGTGCCTGGAGTGTACGCGGTGGTAGCACAGATACGCAGTATTTT. The chain joins TRBV30 to TRBJ2-3, with D hard to call. The CDR3 has 15 amino acids. Looked up from germline, CDR1 is GTSNPN and CDR2 is SVGIG (reference sequence). The V end lost 0 bases, the J end lost 0 bases, and 10 bases lay between the germline ends.

J is TRBJ2-3 and V is TRBV7-9; 9 bases line up with TRBD2. The CDR3 consists of 15 residues. Trimming took 4 bases from V and 1 from J; bases not matched to a gene: 3. Germline lookup yields CDR1 SEHNR and CDR2 FQNEAQ (reference sequence). The CDR3 DNA is TGTGCCAGCAGCTCACAGCGGGAGGGCACAGATACGCAGTATTTT. It is translated as CASSSQREGTDTQYF. The full variable domain, in which reference TRBV7-9 and TRBJ2-3 provide the parts outside the CDR3, is DTGVSQNPRHKITKRGQNVTFRCDPISEHNRLYWYRQTLGQGPEFLTYFQNEAQLEKSRLLSDRFSAERPKGSFSTLEIQRTEQGDSAMYLCASSSQREGTDTQYFGPGTRLTVL.

The chain uses TRBV11-3 and TRBJ2-3; perhaps TRBD2 as D (5 bases). Trimming removed 1 base at V and 4 bases at J, with 12 bases between. Germline assignment: CDR1 SGHNT and CDR2 YENEEA. The CDR3 consists of 15 residues. CDR3 amino acids: CASSLGGLGADTQYF. CDR3 coding DNA: TGTGCCAGCAGCTTAGGCGGACTCGGGGCAGATACGCAGTATTTT.

The chain employs TRBV15 and TRBJ2-5; tentatively, D is TRBD1 (6 bases). The ends were cut back, 4 bases at V and 5 bases at J, with 20 bases in the middle. CDR3 length equals 16 residues. CDR1 is LNHNV, CDR2 YYDKDF, per germline (reference sequence). CDR3 bases: TGTGCCACCAGCACCACCGGGGCAGGGGCAGGGGAGACCCAGTACTTC. It codes for CATSTTGAGAGETQYF.

J is TRBJ2-1 and V is TRBV7-2, with 8 bases that match TRBD2. CDR1 and CDR2 from the germline V gene are SGHTA and FQGNSA. The length of the CDR3 is 13 residues. J lost 12 bases, V lost 0 bases, and 4 bases had no gene match. CDR3 DNA: TGTGCCAGCAGCTTAGCCGACCTAGCGGGGCAGTTCTTC. Protein product: CASSLADLAGQFF.

The V and J genes are TRBV7-2 and TRBJ2-5; TRBD2 is a possible D gene (5 bases). The CDR3 extends over 14 amino acids. Per germline, CDR1 SGHTA and CDR2 FQGNSA. V was pared by 4 bases and J by 5 bases, with 14 bases between. The CDR3 bases are TGTGCCAGCAGCTCGCAGATGGGCGGGGAGACCCAGTACTTC. Translating it yields CASSSQMGGETQYF.

Only a few counts were recorded for this clone. The V and J genes are TRBV5-1 and TRBJ1-6, with TRBD1 as a possible D gene (5 bases). Trimming removed 0 bases from V and 3 bases from J, with 7 bases in between. This CDR3 is built from 15 residues. Germline V gene lookup returns CDR1 SGHRS and CDR2 YFSETQ. The CDR3 here is CASSLDRSYNSPLHF. The CDR3 DNA reads TGCGCCAGCAGCTTGGACAGGAGCTATAATTCACCCCTCCACTTT.

This clone was recorded a few times. The CDR3 loop is CASSYSYGKAPEAFF. In DNA form, the CDR3 reads TGTGCCAGCAGTTACTCCTACGGAAAAGCCCCTGAAGCTTTCTTT. The V call is TRBV6-5, the J call TRBJ1-1; unclear D gene. CDR1 and CDR2 (germline): MNHEY, SVGAGI. The ends were cut back, 0 bases at V and 6 bases at J, with 14 bases in the middle. The CDR3 has 15 residues.

The chain couples TRBV30 to TRBJ1-2; D remains unclear. Germline V gene data show CDR1 as GTSNPN and CDR2 as SVGIG (reference sequence). This CDR3 spans 13 amino acids. V dropped 4 bases and J dropped 3 bases, with 12 bases sitting between them. CDR3 protein: CAWKDGIYYGYTF. The CDR3 nucleotides are TGTGCCTGGAAGGACGGGATTTACTATGGCTACACCTTC. The variable domain in full, with the rest retrieved from reference TRBV30 and TRBJ1-2, is SQTIHQWPATLVQPVGSPLSLECTVEGTSNPNLYWYRQAAGRGLQLLFYSVGIGQISSEVPQNLSASRPQDRQFILSSKKLLLSDSGFYLCAWKDGIYYGYTFGSGTRLTVV.

The chain carries TRBV4-1 and TRBJ1-3, with D unclear. This CDR3 has 14 residues. V was pared by 1 base and J by 8 bases, with 12 bases between. Germline-derived CDR1 and CDR2 are MGHRA and YSYEKL. In DNA form, the CDR3 reads TGCGCCAGCAGCCAAGGACCAGGTCGGGACACCATATATTTT. Translated: CASSQGPGRDTIYF.

This clone occurred many times. The chain carries TRBV30 and TRBJ1-5; D is ambiguous. There are 14 residues in the CDR3. V dropped 2 bases and J dropped 3 bases, with 11 bases sitting between them. CDR1 and CDR2 from the germline V gene are GTSNPN and SVGIG (reference sequence). In nucleotides, the CDR3 is TGTGCCTGGAGTTTGGGGAATGTCAATCAGCCCCAGCATTTT. It yields the protein CAWSLGNVNQPQHF.